This TCR beta chain derives from a study of cytomegalovirus exposure and HLA in healthy donors. Study-wide background: From donors who were HLA-typed, an early data release held 70 million to 90 million unique TCRs.

Study-wide findings and caveats: The classifier reportedly diagnosed cytomegalovirus status with high specificity and sensitivity.

On this clone: The antigen is undetermined.

The PCR had 60 Vbeta and 13 Jbeta primers. Assay: immunoSEQ multiplex PCR; the TCRdb copy retains only in-frame clones and omits some. Recorded for this sample: around 150,000 clones. At sampling all donors were nominally healthy, likely with unrecorded immune exposures. This CDR3 contains 15 residues. Germline V gives CDR1 SGHRS, CDR2 YFSETQ. The V gene end was trimmed by 4 bases and the J gene end by 1 base; junction bases not matched to a gene: 3. The clonotype was recovered from a woman aged 60-70 years in good health and CMV-seronegative. The V call is TRBV5-1, the J call TRBJ1-4, with TRBD1 matching 8 bases. The sample comprised PBMCs. The CDR3 sequence: CASSPGQGTNEKLFF. The CDR3 DNA follows: TGCGCCAGCAGCCCCGGACAGGGAACTAATGAAAAACTGTTTTTT.